This T cell receptor beta chain was captured in a study of Ad26.COV2.S vaccination and SARS-CoV-2 variants (dated by TCRdb to about 2021). For the wider study: The specificity and breadth of SARS-CoV-2-reactive T cell receptors after Ad26.COV2.S vaccination were assessed by TCRbeta repertoire sequencing. The TCR-sequenced set comprised around 32 samples: around 20 Ad26.COV2.S vaccine recipients, 5 placebo recipients and 8 SARS-CoV-2 convalescent individuals.

Reading the label with the study, this specimen's time point is: individuals recovered from natural SARS-CoV-2 infection. CDR3 length: 18 amino acids, cysteine to phenylalanine. Kept here is only the CDR3 DNA, which spans 54 bases and is read in frame from base 1. V sheds 5 bases and J sheds 5 bases, leaving 27 bases between their ends. Via the germline V gene, CDR1 is SGHTA and CDR2 FQGNSA. What the research found in general, with its limitations: After vaccination, substantial breadth of spike-specific CD8+ and CD4+ T cell responses was reported. Compared with placebo recipients, Ad26.COV2.S recipients showed higher spike-specific TCR breadth (P = 0.0014). According to the authors, total T cell responses may have been underestimated by the TCR breadth and depth analyses. Non-spike TCR breadth was comparable between vaccine and placebo recipients, consistent with the vaccine containing only spike.

The immunoSEQ Assay was used to sequence TCRbeta CDR3 regions. After extraction, genomic DNA underwent amplification by bias-controlled multiplex PCR, followed by high-throughput sequencing. The published analysis was carried out like this. To quantify the absolute abundance of every unique TCRbeta CDR3 region, sequences were collapsed and filtered. Usable DNA was measured by amplifying reference genes present in all nucleated cells, and TCRbeta template counts were normalized to that usable DNA to estimate T cell fraction. Repertoire TCRs were annotated as SARS-CoV-2-specific when V gene, CDR3 amino acid sequence and J gene were exactly matched to a known reactive TCR set. The reference SARS-CoV-2 TCR set was obtained from MIRA and was filtered for enrichment in COVID-19-positive ImmuneCODE repertoires, whereby public or cross-reactive TCRs were removed. Drawing on the MIRA antigens, annotated TCRs were analysed further at the level of specific ORF or position within ORF. Breadth was defined as the number of annotated unique rearrangements divided by the total number of unique productive rearrangements, and depth was defined as the summed frequency of the annotated unique rearrangements. Group comparisons of TCR breadth used two-sided Wilcoxon rank-sum tests. In TCRdb, the immuneACCESS table is reduced to in-frame sequences with V and J assigned. These tables do not hold every clone; where another copy was compared, an unresolved V gene accounts for under half, and the others remain unexplained. The V and J calls and clone size are taken from that table; D and trimming were inferred from the DNA. The sample table holds about 350,000 clones, of which about 91% were seen once. 3.9% of the sample is held by the ten biggest clonotypes.

Comment on this clone: Its antigen target is currently unknown. The sample holds no much larger clone one base away, and base qualities are not on file.

This specimen consisted of peripheral blood, obtained after recovery from COVID-19. This TCR was recovered from a human donor who had recovered from COVID-19. In this chain, TRBV7-2 is recombined with TRBJ2-5; 5 matching bases give a weak D call of TRBD2. At the DNA level, the sequence is TGTGCCAGCAGCCCCCGACGGGGAAGAACATTGAGGTTGGAGACCCAGTACTTC. This is translated as CASSPRRGRTLRLETQYF.